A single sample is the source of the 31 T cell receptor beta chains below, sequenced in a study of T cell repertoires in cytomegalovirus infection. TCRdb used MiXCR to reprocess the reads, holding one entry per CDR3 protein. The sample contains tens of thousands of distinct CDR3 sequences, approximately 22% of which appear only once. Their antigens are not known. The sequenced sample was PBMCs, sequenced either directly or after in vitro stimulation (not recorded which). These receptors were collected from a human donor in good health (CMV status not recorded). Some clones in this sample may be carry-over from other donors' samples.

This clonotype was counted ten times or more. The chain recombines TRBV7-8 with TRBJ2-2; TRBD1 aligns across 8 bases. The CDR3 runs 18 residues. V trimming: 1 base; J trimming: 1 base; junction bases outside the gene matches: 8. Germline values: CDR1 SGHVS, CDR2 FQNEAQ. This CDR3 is CASSLVHRTGRNTGELFF. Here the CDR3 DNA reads TGTGCCAGCAGCTTAGTCCACAGGACAGGGAGGAACACCGGGGAGCTGTTTTTT. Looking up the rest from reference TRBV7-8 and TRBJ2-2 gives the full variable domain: GAGVSQSPRYKVAKRGQDVALRCDPISGHVSLFWYQQALGQGPEFLTYFQNEAQLDKSGLPSDRFFAERPEGSVSTLKIQRTQQEDSAVYLCASSLVHRTGRNTGELFFGEGSRLTVL.

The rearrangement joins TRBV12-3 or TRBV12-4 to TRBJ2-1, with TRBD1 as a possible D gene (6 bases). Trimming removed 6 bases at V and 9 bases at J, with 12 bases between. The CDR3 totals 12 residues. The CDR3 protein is CASSRTVGEQFF. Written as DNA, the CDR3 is TGTGCCAGCAGCAGGACAGTTGGTGAGCAGTTCTTC.

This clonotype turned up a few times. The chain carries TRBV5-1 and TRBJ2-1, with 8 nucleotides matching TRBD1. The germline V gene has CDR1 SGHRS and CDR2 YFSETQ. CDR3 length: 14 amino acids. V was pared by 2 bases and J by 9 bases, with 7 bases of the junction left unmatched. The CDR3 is CASSLPGQVVEQFF. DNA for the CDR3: TGCGCCAGCAGCTTACCGGGACAGGTCGTTGAGCAGTTCTTC.

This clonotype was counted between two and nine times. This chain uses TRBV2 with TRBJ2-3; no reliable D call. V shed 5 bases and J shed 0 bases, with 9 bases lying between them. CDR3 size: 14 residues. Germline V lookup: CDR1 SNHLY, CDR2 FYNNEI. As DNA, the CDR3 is TGTGCCAGCAGTAATATCCGTAGCACAGATACGCAGTATTTT. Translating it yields CASSNIRSTDTQYF.

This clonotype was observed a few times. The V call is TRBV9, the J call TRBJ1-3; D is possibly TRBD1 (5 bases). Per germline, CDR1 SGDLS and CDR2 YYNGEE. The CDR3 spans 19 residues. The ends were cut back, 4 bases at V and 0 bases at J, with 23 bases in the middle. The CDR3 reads CASSNAFREGSGSGNTIYF. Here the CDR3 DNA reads TGTGCCAGCAGCAACGCTTTCAGGGAGGGAAGTGGCTCTGGAAACACCATATATTTT.

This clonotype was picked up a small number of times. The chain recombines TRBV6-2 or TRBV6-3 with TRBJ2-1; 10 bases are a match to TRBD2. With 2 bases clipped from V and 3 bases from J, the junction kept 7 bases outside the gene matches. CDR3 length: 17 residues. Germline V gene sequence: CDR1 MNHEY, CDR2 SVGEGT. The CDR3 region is CASSYLRTSGIYNEQFF. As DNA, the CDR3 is TGTGCCAGCAGTTACCTCCGGACTAGCGGTATCTACAATGAGCAGTTCTTC.

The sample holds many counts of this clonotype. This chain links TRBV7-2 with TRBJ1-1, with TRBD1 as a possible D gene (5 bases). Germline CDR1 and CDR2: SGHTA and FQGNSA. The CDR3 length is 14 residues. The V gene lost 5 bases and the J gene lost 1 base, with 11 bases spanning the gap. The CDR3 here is CASSPWTTNTEAFF. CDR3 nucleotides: TGTGCCAGCAGCCCTTGGACAACGAACACTGAAGCTTTCTTT.

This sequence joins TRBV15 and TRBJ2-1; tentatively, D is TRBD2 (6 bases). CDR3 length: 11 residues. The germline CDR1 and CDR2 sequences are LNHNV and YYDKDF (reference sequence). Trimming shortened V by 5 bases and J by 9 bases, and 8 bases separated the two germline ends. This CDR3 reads CATSRRGEQFF. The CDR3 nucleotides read TGTGCCACCAGCCGGAGGGGTGAGCAGTTCTTC.

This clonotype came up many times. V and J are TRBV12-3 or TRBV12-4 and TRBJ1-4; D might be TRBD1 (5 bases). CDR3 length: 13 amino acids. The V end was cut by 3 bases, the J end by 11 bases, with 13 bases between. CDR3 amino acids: CASSLGRVEKLFF. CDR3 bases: TGTGCCAGCAGTTTGGGCAGGGTTGAGAAACTGTTTTTT.

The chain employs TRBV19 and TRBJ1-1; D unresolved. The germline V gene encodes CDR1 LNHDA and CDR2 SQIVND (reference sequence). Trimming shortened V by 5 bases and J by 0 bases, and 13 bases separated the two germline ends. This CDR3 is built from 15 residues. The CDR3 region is CASSPLVGMNTEAFF. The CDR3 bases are TGTGCCAGTAGTCCCCTCGTGGGCATGAACACTGAAGCTTTCTTT.

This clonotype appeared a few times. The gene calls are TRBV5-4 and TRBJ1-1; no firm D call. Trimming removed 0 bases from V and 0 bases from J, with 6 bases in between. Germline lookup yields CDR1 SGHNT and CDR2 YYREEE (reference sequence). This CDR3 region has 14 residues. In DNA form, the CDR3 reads TGTGCCAGCAGCTTGGACATAGTGAACACTGAAGCTTTCTTT. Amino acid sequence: CASSLDIVNTEAFF.

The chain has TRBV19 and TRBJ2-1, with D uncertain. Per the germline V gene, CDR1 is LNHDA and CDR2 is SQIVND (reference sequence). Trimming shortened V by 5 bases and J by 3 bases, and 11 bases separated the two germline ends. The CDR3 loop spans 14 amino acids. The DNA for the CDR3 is TGTGCCAGTAGTCAAGGCGGCGACTACAATGAGCAGTTCTTC. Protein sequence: CASSQGGDYNEQFF.

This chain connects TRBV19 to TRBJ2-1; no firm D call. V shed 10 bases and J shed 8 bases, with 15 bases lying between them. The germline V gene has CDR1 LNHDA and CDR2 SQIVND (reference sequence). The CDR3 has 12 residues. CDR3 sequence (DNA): TGTGCCACCCAGCTCGCCCCCGATGAGCAGTTCTTC. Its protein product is CATQLAPDEQFF.

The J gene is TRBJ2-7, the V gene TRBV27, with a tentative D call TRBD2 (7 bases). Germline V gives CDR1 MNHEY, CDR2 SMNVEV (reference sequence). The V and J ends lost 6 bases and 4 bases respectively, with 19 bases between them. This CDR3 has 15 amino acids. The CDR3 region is CASSPLPGGTYEQYF. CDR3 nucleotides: TGTGCCAGCAGCCCTCTCCCGGGGGGCACGTACGAGCAGTACTTC.

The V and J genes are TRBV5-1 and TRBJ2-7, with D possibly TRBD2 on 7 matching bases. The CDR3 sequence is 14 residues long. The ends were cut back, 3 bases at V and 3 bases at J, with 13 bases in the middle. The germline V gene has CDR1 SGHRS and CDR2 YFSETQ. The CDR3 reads CASSWRGGGYEQYF. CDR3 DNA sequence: TGCGCCAGCAGCTGGCGGGGAGGGGGCTACGAGCAGTACTTC.

The CDR3 coding sequence is TGTGCCAGCAGCCCCGCCGGCAGGGGGCCTAACTATGGCTACACCTTC. This sequence encodes CASSPAGRGPNYGYTF. This chain uses TRBV12-3 or TRBV12-4 with TRBJ1-2, with 8 bases aligning to TRBD1. Germline trimming cut 6 bases from V and 0 bases from J; bases unmatched to any gene: 9. The CDR3 covers 16 residues.

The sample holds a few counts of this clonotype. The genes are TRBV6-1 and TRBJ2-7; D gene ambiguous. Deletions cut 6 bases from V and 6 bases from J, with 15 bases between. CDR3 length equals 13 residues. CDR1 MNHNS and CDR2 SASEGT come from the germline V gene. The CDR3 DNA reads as TGTGCCAGCAGCGGCCCCCCAAGGTTCGAGCAGTACTTC. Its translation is CASSGPPRFEQYF.

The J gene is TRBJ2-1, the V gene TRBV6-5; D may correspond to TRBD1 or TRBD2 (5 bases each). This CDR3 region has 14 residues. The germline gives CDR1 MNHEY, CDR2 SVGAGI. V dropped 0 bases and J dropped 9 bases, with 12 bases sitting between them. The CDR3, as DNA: TGTGCCAGCAGTTACTCAAGGGACGGCGGTGAGCAGTTCTTC. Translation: CASSYSRDGGEQFF.

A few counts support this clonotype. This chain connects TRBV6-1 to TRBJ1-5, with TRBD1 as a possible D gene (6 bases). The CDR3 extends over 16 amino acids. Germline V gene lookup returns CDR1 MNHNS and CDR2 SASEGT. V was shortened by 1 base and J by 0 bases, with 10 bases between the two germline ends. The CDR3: CASSEGTAYSNQPQHF. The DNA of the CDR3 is TGTGCCAGCAGTGAAGGGACAGCGTATAGCAATCAGCCCCAGCATTTT.

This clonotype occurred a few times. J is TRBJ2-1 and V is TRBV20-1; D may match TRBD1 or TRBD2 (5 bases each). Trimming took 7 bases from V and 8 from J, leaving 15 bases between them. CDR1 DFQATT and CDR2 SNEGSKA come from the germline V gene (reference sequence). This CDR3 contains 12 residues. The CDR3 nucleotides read TGCAGTGGGTGGGAGAGGGGAGATGAGCAGTTCTTC. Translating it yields CSGWERGDEQFF.

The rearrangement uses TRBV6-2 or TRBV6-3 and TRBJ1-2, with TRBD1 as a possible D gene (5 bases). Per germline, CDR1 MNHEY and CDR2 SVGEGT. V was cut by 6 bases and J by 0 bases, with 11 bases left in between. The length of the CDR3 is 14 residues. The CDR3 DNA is TGTGCCAGCAGGCCCGGGGGAACTAACTATGGCTACACCTTC. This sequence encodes CASRPGGTNYGYTF.

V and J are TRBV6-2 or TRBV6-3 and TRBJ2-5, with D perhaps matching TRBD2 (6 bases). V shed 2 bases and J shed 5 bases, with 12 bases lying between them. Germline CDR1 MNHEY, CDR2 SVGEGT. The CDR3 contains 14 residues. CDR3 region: CASSYGTWRETQYF. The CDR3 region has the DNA TGTGCCAGCAGTTACGGGACTTGGAGGGAGACCCAGTACTTC.

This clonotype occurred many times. The CDR3 region has the DNA TGTGCCAGCAGGCTCCAACCCACAGATACGCAGTATTTT. Its protein is CASRLQPTDTQYF. This chain joins TRBV6-5 and TRBJ2-3; no definite D call. Germline-derived CDR1 and CDR2 are MNHEY and SVGAGI. This CDR3 has 13 residues. Trimming removed 6 bases from V and 2 bases from J, with 9 bases in between.

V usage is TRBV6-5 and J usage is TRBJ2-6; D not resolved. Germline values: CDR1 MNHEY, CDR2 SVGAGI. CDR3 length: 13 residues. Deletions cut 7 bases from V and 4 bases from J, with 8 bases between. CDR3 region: CASKDPGANVLTF. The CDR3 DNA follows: TGTGCCAGCAAGGACCCCGGGGCCAACGTCCTGACTTTC.

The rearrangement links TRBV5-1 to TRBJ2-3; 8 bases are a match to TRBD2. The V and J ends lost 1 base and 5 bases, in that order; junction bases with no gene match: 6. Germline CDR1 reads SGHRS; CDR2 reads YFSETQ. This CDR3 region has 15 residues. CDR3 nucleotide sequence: TGCGCCAGCAGCTTGAGGCAGCGGGAGTTAGATACGCAGTATTTT. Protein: CASSLRQRELDTQYF. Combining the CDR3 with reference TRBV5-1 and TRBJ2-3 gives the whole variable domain KAGVTQTPRYLIKTRGQQVTLSCSPISGHRSVSWYQQTPGQGLQFLFEYFSETQRNKGNFPGRFSGRQFSNSRSEMNVSTLELGDSALYLCASSLRQRELDTQYFGPGTRLTVL.

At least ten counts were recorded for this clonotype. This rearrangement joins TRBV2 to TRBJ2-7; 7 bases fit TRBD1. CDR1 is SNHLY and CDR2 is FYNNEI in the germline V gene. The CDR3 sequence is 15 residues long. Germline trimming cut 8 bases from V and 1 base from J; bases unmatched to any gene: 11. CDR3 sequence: CASSRRGTVSYEQYF. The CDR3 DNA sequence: TGTGCCAGCTCACGAAGGGGGACAGTTTCCTACGAGCAGTACTTC.

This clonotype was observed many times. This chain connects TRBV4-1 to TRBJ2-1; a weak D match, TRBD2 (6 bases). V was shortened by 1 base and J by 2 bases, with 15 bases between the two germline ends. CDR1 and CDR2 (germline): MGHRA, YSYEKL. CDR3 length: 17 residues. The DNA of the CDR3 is TGCGCCAGCAGCCAAGGTGGGCGGGGTTGGACCTACAATGAGCAGTTCTTC. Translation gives CASSQGGRGWTYNEQFF.

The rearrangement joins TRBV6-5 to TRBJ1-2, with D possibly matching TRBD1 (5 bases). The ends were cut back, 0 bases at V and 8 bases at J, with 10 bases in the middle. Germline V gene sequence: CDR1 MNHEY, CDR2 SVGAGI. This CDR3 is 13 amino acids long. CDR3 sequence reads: CASSYSEGIGYTF. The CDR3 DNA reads TGTGCCAGCAGTTACTCGGAGGGGATCGGCTACACCTTC.

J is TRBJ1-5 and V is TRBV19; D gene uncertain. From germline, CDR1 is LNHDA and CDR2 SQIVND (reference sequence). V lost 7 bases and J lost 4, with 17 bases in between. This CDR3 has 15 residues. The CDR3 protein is CASKKATPNNQPQHF. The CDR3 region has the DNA TGTGCCAGTAAGAAGGCCACTCCAAATAATCAGCCCCAGCATTTT. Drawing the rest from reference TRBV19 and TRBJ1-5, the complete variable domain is DGGITQSPKYLFRKEGQNVTLSCEQNLNHDAMYWYRQDPGQGLRLIYYSQIVNDFQKGDIAEGYSVSREKKESFPLTVTSAQKNPTAFYLCASKKATPNNQPQHFGDGTRLSIL.

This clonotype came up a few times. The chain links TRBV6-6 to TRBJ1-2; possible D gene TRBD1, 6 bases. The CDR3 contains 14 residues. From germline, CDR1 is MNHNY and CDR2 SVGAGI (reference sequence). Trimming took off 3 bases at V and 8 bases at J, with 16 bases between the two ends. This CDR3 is CASSYATTRGGYTF. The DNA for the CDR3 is TGTGCCAGCAGTTATGCGACGACCAGGGGCGGCTACACCTTC.

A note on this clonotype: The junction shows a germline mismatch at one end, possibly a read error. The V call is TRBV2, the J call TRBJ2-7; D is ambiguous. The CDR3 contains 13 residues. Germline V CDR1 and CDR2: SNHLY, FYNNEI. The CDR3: CAGSDGPWDEQYF. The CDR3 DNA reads TGTGCCGGCAGTGATGGCCCCTGGGACGAGCAGTACTTC.